The sequence of this T cell receptor beta chain was determined in a study of blood T cell repertoires in COVID-19. Turning to the study itself: There were acute and convalescent COVID-19 samples, and they came from the United States, Italy and Spain.

Those who participated ranged in age from 18 to 89 years and resided in 24 US areas. The study recruited exposed participants who had met a COVID-19 case within 2 weeks before entry. As handled by the study authors: Quantification of nucleated cells was approximated via reference gene primer amplification. The data were produced by immunoSEQ multiplex PCR, yet TCRdb's version contains in-frame clones alone and is incomplete. From that table come the V and J calls and clone size; the DNA was used to work out D and trimming. The sample includes over 250,000 clones, approximately 78% seen only once; the top ten take approximately 5%. V was clipped by 2 bases and J by 1 base, with 17 bases between them. The CDR3 has 17 amino acids. Germline loops: CDR1 KGHSH, CDR2 LQKENI.

J is TRBJ1-1 and V is TRBV18, with D possibly being TRBD1 (6 bases). The receptor comes from a man in his forties or fifties who had been exposed to COVID-19. Sequencing was done on a sample of PBMCs or T cells enriched from blood (not recorded which). The CDR3 loop is CASSPSETGIWNTEAFF. The CDR3 nucleotides are TGTGCCAGCTCACCATCTGAGACAGGTATTTGGAACACTGAAGCTTTCTTT.